The 5 T cell receptor beta chains presented below share a single source sample, sequenced in a study of T cell repertoires in cytomegalovirus infection. Antigens of these TCRs are unknown. Via MiXCR, TCRdb re-called the reads, giving one row per CDR3 protein. The data hold about 110,000 distinct CDR3 sequences, with 30% to 35% observed a single time. The source material was CD8+ T cells from cultured PBMCs, sampled from culture after CMV antigen stimulation. The receptors originated from a human donor in good health (CMV status not recorded). Some clones in this sample may be carry-over from other donors' samples.

The chain is built from TRBV7-9 and TRBJ1-2; 8 positions agree with TRBD1. The germline V gene encodes CDR1 SEHNR and CDR2 FQNEAQ (reference sequence). J was trimmed by 1 base and V by 6 bases; bases with no gene match: 7. CDR3 length: 15 amino acids. The CDR3: CASRAGTGFNYGYTF. The CDR3 DNA follows: TGTGCCAGCAGGGCCGGGACAGGCTTTAACTATGGCTACACCTTC.

V is TRBV28 and J is TRBJ2-7, with D perhaps given as TRBD1 or TRBD2 (5 bases each). The CDR3 covers 13 residues. Deletions cut 3 bases from V and 3 bases from J, with 9 bases between. CDR1 and CDR2 (germline): MDHEN, SYDVKM. The chain's CDR3 is CASSLWDLYEQYF. In DNA form, the CDR3 reads TGTGCCAGCAGTTTGTGGGACCTCTACGAGCAGTACTTC.

The table lists this clonotype with a few counts. The chain combines TRBV12-3 or TRBV12-4 with TRBJ1-1, with unresolved D. The CDR3 is 14 residues long. The V end was cut by 3 bases, the J end by 1 base, with 9 bases between. The CDR3 DNA sequence: TGTGCCAGCAGTTTCTCGCCAGGGAACACTGAAGCTTTCTTT. Residues: CASSFSPGNTEAFF.

This clonotype was seen at least ten times. In nucleotides, the CDR3 is TGTGCCAGCAGCCCAAACAGGGTCCCCAATCAGCCCCAGCATTTT. Protein: CASSPNRVPNQPQHF. V is TRBV7-8 and J is TRBJ1-5; possibly TRBD1 for D (6 bases). V was pared by 5 bases and J by 3 bases, with 14 bases between. Per the germline V gene, CDR1 is SGHVS and CDR2 is FQNEAQ. CDR3 size: 15 residues.

The sample holds a few counts of this clonotype. The chain has TRBV4-1 and TRBJ1-1, with a weak D call TRBD1 (5 bases). V was clipped by 0 bases and J by 8 bases, with 7 bases between them. The CDR3 has 12 residues. Germline CDR1 is MGHRA and CDR2 is YSYEKL. CDR3 in DNA: TGCGCCAGCAGCCAAGAGGCAGGGGAAGCTTTCTTT. Its translation is CASSQEAGEAFF.